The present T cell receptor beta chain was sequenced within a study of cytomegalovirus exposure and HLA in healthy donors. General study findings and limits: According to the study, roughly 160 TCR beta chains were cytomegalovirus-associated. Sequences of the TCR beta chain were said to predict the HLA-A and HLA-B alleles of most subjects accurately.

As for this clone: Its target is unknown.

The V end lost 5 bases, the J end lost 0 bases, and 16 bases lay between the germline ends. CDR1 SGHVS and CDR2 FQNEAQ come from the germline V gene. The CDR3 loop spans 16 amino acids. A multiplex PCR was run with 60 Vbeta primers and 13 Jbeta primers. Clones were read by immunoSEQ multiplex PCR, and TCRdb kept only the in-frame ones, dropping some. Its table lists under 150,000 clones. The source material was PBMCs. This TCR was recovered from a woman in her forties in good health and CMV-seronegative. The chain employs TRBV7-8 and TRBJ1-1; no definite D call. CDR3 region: CASSPGNIGMNTEAFF. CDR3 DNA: TGTGCCAGCAGCCCCGGGAACATAGGCATGAACACTGAAGCTTTCTTT.